This T cell receptor beta chain was recorded in a study of T cells after yellow fever vaccination. Study-wide context: In the case of low-cell-number fractions, SMART-Seq v4 Ultra Low Input was used for preparation. Study-level results: One caveat is that FACS-sorted repertoires could contain abundant clonotypes contaminating from the bulk population. Faster peaking, at day 5 versus 15, marked a secondary response that was weaker.

In the case of this clonotype: The antigen remains unidentified.

Universal primer sites and UMIs were introduced during 5'RACE template-switching synthesis of TCR cDNA. TCRdb redid the calling of the 5' RACE reads with MiXCR, one entry per CDR3 protein. The repertoire has under 350,000 distinct CDR3 sequences, approximately 4% of them found once; the top ten carry 20% to 25%. This CDR3 spans 13 amino acids. With 4 bases removed from V and 8 bases from J, the gap between germline ends came to 12 bases. Per the germline V gene, CDR1 is SGHRS and CDR2 is YFSETQ. This specimen was PBMCs, taken 5 days after the yellow fever booster vaccination. This clonotype originated in a man aged 18 to 29 who received the YFV17D yellow fever vaccine. V and J are TRBV5-1 and TRBJ1-4; no reliable D call. The CDR3 coding sequence is TGCGCCAGCAGCCCAGCCCCGGGCGAAAAACTGTTTTTT. It yields the protein CASSPAPGEKLFF.